These T cell receptor beta chains were read from a single sample in a study of blood T cells in healthy people across ages. MiXCR, applied by TCRdb to the 5' RACE reads, yields one record per CDR3 protein. The data show about 1.5 million distinct CDR3 sequences, with approximately 39% seen just once and under 5% held by the top ten. Sequencing used blood. All receptors come from a woman between 18 and 29 years old in good health. Each CDR3 is given with its conserved first and last residue. D genes are given only for firm matches. Rows give clone size only sometimes, using once, few, many, or a class for an expanded clone.

cdr3_nt	cdr3_aa	v_call	j_call	d_call	clone_size
TGTGCCTGGAGTGTCCTCGGGACAGGCCGTAGCTATGGCTACACCTTC	CAWSVLGTGRSYGYTF	TRBV30	TRBJ1-2	TRBD1	few
TGCAGCGTTGTCCCCGACAGCTACGAGCAGTACTTC	CSVVPDSYEQYF	TRBV29-1	TRBJ2-7	.	.
TGTGCCAGCAGTTTCCGGCGGGGAGACGTCTCCTACAATGAGCAGTACTTC	CASSFRRGDVSYNEQYF	TRBV27	TRBJ2-7	.	.
TGCAGTGCTAGAGAAGAACAGGACGAGCAGTTCTTC	CSAREEQDEQFF	TRBV20-1	TRBJ2-1	.	.
TGTGCCAGCAGTGAGAAGACAGGGATTTTTGATCAGCCCCAGCATTTT	CASSEKTGIFDQPQHF	TRBV2	TRBJ1-5	TRBD1	few
TGCAGTGCTAGTAAACAGTCCCCCGGGGAGCTGTTTTTT	CSASKQSPGELFF	TRBV20-1	TRBJ2-2	.	few
TGTGCCAGCAGTGACTTTGATAGCGGGGGATCAGATACGCAGTATTTT	CASSDFDSGGSDTQYF	TRBV6-4	TRBJ2-3	TRBD2	.
TGCAGTGCGAGGGGGCGGCTAGGGTGGGCCAAAAACATTCAGTACTTC	CSARGRLGWAKNIQYF	TRBV20-1	TRBJ2-4	TRBD1	.
TGTGCCAGCCGGGACACCTTAACAAGCAATGAGCAGTTCTTC	CASRDTLTSNEQFF	TRBV6-1	TRBJ2-1	.	few
TGTGCCAGCAGCTCGAATACAGGTTTCACCGGGGAGCTGTTTTTT	CASSSNTGFTGELFF	TRBV11-1	TRBJ2-2	.	.
.	CASSPVAGGAYF	TRBV12-3/TRBV12-4	TRBJ2-3	.	.
TGCAGTGCTAGAGCGATCGGGGGTGGGAACACTGAAGCTTTCTTT	CSARAIGGGNTEAFF	TRBV20-1	TRBJ1-1	.	few
TGTGCCAGCAGCGTAGCTACTGGACTAGCGGGAACCTACAATGAGCGGTTCTTC	CASSVATGLAGTYNERFF	TRBV9	TRBJ2-1	TRBD2	.
TGCAGTGCTAGGCAGGAGACCGAGGAAGCTTTCTTT	CSARQETEEAFF	TRBV20-1	TRBJ1-1	.	.
TGCGCCAGCGCGTCTAGCGGGGGTTTCGCCTACAATGAGCAGTTCTTC	CASASSGGFAYNEQFF	TRBV5-1	TRBJ2-1	TRBD2	few
TGTGCCAGCAGTTACTATGGACAGGGGCGGTACAATGAGCAGTTCTTC	CASSYYGQGRYNEQFF	TRBV6-2/TRBV6-3	TRBJ2-1	TRBD1	.
TGTGCCACCAGTAACCGGGACAGGGATAGCAATCAGCCCCAGCATTTT	CATSNRDRDSNQPQHF	TRBV24-1	TRBJ1-5	TRBD1	few
TGTGCCAGCGGTTCAGGACTAGCGGGAGTTCTGACCTACAATGAGCAGTACTTC	CASGSGLAGVLTYNEQYF	TRBV11-2	TRBJ2-7	TRBD2	.
TGTGCCAGCAGGCTAACAGCGGGTGTCTACAATGAGCAGTTCTTC	CASRLTAGVYNEQFF	TRBV6-1	TRBJ2-1	.	.
TGTGCCAGCAGCTTGGATGGGGGAAGTGGTCGTCAGCCCCAGCATTTT	CASSLDGGSGRQPQHF	TRBV5-6	TRBJ1-5	.	.
TGTGCCAGCAGTCGACTAGCGGGAGTTAGTGATGAGCAGTACTTC	CASSRLAGVSDEQYF	TRBV6-2/TRBV6-3	TRBJ2-5	TRBD2	.
TGCGCCAGCAGCTTGGAGGTGGAGGCTGGGGCCAACGTCCTGACTTTC	CASSLEVEAGANVLTF	TRBV5-1	TRBJ2-6	.	.
TGTGCCACCAGCAGAGTGGACACCAACTTTTACGAGCAGTACTTC	CATSRVDTNFYEQYF	TRBV15	TRBJ2-7	.	.
TGTGCCAGCAGCTTACAGAGAGACATGAACACTGAAGCTTTCTTT	CASSLQRDMNTEAFF	TRBV11-2	TRBJ1-1	.	few
TGCGCCAGCAGCTCCCTGGTGGAAATGAACACTGAAGCTTTCTTT	CASSSLVEMNTEAFF	TRBV5-1	TRBJ1-1	.	.
TGTGCCAGCAGCCAAGAGGACGGACAATATTATGGCTACACCTTC	CASSQEDGQYYGYTF	TRBV14	TRBJ1-2	.	few
TGCAGTGCTAGGAAAGGGACGAACCAAGAGACCCAGTACTTC	CSARKGTNQETQYF	TRBV20-1	TRBJ2-5	.	.
TGTGCCAGTAGTATGAGGCTAGTCTACAATGAGCAGTTCTTC	CASSMRLVYNEQFF	TRBV19	TRBJ2-1	.	.
TGTGCCACCCGACAGAGCTCTGGAAACACCATATATTTT	CATRQSSGNTIYF	TRBV6-1	TRBJ1-3	.	.
TGTGCCAGCAGTTACGATGTCGGGCGGAGGGTGGAAGAGACCCAGTACTTC	CASSYDVGRRVEETQYF	TRBV6-2/TRBV6-3	TRBJ2-5	.	few
TGCAGTGCCCGTCTTCGAGACAGGGCCTACGAGCAGTACTTC	CSARLRDRAYEQYF	TRBV20-1	TRBJ2-7	TRBD1	.
TGTGCCAGCGAGATGGTCGGGAGAGGCGCCTACAATGAGCAGTTCTTC	CASEMVGRGAYNEQFF	TRBV11-2	TRBJ2-1	.	.
TGCAGCGTTGCTGGGTTGTCCTATGGCTACACCTTC	CSVAGLSYGYTF	TRBV29-1	TRBJ1-2	.	few
TGCAGTGCTAGAGTGCTAGCGGGAGCCCATTCCTACGAGCAGTACTTC	CSARVLAGAHSYEQYF	TRBV20-1	TRBJ2-7	TRBD2	.
TGTGCCAGCAGCCAAGATCTTTGGGCCCAGGGAGGGGGTGAGCAGTACTTC	CASSQDLWAQGGGEQYF	TRBV4-2	TRBJ2-5	.	.
TGTGCCAGCAGCCAAGTTAAGAAGCTAGGGAATGAGCAGTTCTTC	CASSQVKKLGNEQFF	TRBV3-1	TRBJ2-1	.	.
TGCGCCAGCGTCGACCAAGAGACCCAGTACTTC	CASVDQETQYF	TRBV5-1	TRBJ2-5	.	few
TGCGCCAGCAGACCCTACCCTAGGACAGGGGGCAACAATGAGCAGTTCTTC	CASRPYPRTGGNNEQFF	TRBV5-1	TRBJ2-1	TRBD1	.
TGTGCCAGCAGCCAAGGGGGACTAGCGCTCTCCTACGAGCAGTACTTC	CASSQGGLALSYEQYF	TRBV3-1	TRBJ2-7	TRBD2	few
TGCAGTGCTAGACTAGGCCAACAAGAGACCCAGTACTTC	CSARLGQQETQYF	TRBV20-1	TRBJ2-5	.	.
TGTGCCAGCAGCCCGGACGGCCTATACGGGGAGCTGTTTTTT	CASSPDGLYGELFF	TRBV3-1	TRBJ2-2	.	.
TGTGCCAGCACCGCTAGCTCTGGGGCCAACGTCCTGACTTTC	CASTASSGANVLTF	TRBV12-3/TRBV12-4	TRBJ2-6	.	.
TGTGCCAGCAGTAGGGACAGTGGGAGGAACACTGAAGCTTTCTTT	CASSRDSGRNTEAFF	TRBV12-3/TRBV12-4	TRBJ1-1	TRBD1	few
TGCAGTGCTAGCTCCACCGGGGGAGTCACTGAAGCTTTCTTT	CSASSTGGVTEAFF	TRBV20-1	TRBJ1-1	.	few
TGTGCCTGGACCGAAGTGGCGAATTCACCCCTCCACTTT	CAWTEVANSPLHF	TRBV30	TRBJ1-6	.	.
TGTGCCAGCAGCCCCAACCCTCTGCAGGGCTCAGTAATCAATCAGCCCCAGCATTTT	CASSPNPLQGSVINQPQHF	TRBV7-4	TRBJ1-5	.	.